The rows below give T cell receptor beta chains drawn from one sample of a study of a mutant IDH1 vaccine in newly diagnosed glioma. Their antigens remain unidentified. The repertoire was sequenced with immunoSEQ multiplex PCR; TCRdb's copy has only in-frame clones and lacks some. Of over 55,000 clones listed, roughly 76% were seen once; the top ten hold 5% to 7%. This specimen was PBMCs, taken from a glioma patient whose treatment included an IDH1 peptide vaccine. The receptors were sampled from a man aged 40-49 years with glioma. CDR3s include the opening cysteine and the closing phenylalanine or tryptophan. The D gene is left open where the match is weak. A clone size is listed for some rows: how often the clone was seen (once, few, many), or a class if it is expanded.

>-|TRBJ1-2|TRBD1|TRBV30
CAWRWTGIVNYGYTF
TGTGCCTGGAGATGGACAGGGATTGTTAACTATGGCTACACCTTC
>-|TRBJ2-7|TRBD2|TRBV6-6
CASRLTSASSYEQYF
TGTGCCAGCAGACTGACTAGCGCGAGCTCCTACGAGCAGTACTTC
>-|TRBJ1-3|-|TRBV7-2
CASSPWTQSSGNTIYF
TGTGCCAGCAGCCCCTGGACCCAGAGCTCTGGAAACACCATATATTTT
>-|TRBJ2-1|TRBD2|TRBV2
CASSVASGRDNEQFF
TGTGCCAGCAGTGTTGCTAGCGGGAGGGATAATGAGCAGTTCTTC
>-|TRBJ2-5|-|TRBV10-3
CAISESASALQETQYF
TGTGCCATCAGTGAGTCGGCTAGCGCCCTCCAAGAGACCCAGTACTTC
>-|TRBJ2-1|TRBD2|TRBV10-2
CASLARTSGGNEQFF
TGCGCCAGCCTTGCTAGAACTAGCGGGGGTAATGAGCAGTTCTTC
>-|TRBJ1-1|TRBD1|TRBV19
CASSQGGTNTEAFF
TGTGCCAGTAGTCAGGGGGGGACGAACACTGAAGCTTTCTTT
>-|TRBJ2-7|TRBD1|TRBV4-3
CASSQARDSVSYEQYF
TGCGCCAGCAGCCAAGCCCGGGACAGTGTCTCCTACGAGCAGTACTTC
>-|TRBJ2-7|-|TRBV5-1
CASRSPREEQYF
TGCGCCAGCAGATCCCCCCGGGAGGAGCAGTACTTC
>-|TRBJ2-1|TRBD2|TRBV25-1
CASSGGTSALF
TGTGCCAGCAGTGGGGGGACTAGCGCTCTCTTC
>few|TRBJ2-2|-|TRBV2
CASMKGPGELFF
TGTGCCAGCATGAAGGGTCCCGGGGAGCTGTTTTTT
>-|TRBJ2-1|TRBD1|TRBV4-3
CASSKADRSSYNEQFF
TGCGCCAGCAGCAAAGCGGACAGGAGCTCCTACAATGAGCAGTTCTTC
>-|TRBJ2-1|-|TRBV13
CASSSGLPYNEQFF
TGTGCCAGCAGCTCGGGACTTCCATACAATGAGCAGTTCTTC
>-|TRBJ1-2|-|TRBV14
CASSHDSLYGYTF
TGTGCCAGCAGCCATGACAGCCTCTATGGCTACACCTTC
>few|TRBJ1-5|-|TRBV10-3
CAISGDDQPQHF
TGTGCCATCAGTGGTGATGATCAGCCCCAGCATTTT